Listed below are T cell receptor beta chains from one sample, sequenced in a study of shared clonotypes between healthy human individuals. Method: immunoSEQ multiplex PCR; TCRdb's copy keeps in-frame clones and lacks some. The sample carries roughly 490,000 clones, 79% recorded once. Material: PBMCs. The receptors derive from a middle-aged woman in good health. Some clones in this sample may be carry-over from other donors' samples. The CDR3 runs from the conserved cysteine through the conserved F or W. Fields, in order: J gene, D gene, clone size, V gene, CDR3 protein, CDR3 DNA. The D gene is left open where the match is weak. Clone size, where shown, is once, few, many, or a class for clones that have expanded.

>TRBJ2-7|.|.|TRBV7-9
CASSRTEGYQDEQYF
TGTGCCAGCAGCAGAACTGAGGGGTATCAGGACGAGCAGTACTTC
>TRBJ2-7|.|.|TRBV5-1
CASSIARNYEQYF
TGCGCCAGCAGCATTGCTAGGAACTACGAGCAGTACTTC
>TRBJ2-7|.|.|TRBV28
CASSFVAGMSPSYEQYF
TGTGCCAGCAGTTTTGTGGCAGGGATGTCTCCCTCCTACGAGCAGTACTTC
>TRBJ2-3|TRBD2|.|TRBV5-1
CASSFGLAGRTDTQYF
TGCGCCAGCAGCTTCGGACTAGCGGGGCGCACAGATACGCAGTATTTT
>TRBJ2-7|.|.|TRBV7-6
CASSLAGDDQCRF
TGTGCCAGCAGCTTAGCCGGGGACGACCAGTGTCGTTTC
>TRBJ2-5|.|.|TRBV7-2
CASSLAWSGGRSPQETQYF
TGTGCCAGCAGCTTAGCATGGAGTGGGGGTCGTTCCCCACAAGAGACCCAGTACTTC
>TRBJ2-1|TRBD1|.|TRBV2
CASSPHPGQGASDEQFF
TGTGCCAGCAGTCCCCACCCGGGACAGGGGGCTTCGGATGAGCAGTTCTTC
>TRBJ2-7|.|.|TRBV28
CASREGGFTVYEQYF
TGTGCCAGCAGGGAGGGGGGGTTTACTGTCTACGAGCAGTACTTC
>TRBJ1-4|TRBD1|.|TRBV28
CASSQTGGFLEKLFF
TGTGCCAGCAGTCAAACAGGGGGCTTTCTTGAAAAACTGTTTTTT
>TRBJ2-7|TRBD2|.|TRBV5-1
CASSPGGAFSYEQYF
TGCGCCAGCAGCCCGGGGGGAGCCTTCTCCTACGAGCAGTACTTC
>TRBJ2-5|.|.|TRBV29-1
CSVEEERWGTQYF
TGCAGCGTTGAGGAAGAGAGATGGGGGACCCAGTACTTC
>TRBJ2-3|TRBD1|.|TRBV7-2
CASSPRTGWPDTQYF
TGTGCCAGCAGCCCTCGGACAGGGTGGCCAGATACGCAGTATTTT
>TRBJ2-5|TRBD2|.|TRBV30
CAWSETRGVQETQYF
TGTGCCTGGAGTGAAACCCGGGGGGTACAAGAGACCCAGTACTTC
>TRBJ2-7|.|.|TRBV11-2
CASSFLKGRTYEQYF
TGTGCCAGCAGCTTTTTAAAGGGCCGGACCTACGAGCAGTACTTC
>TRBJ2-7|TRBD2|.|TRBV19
CASSPSGTTYEQYF
TGTGCCAGTAGCCCAAGCGGGACTACCTACGAGCAGTACTTC
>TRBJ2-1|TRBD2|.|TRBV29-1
CSVLGLAGGRYNEQFF
TGCAGCGTTCTTGGACTAGCGGGAGGAAGGTACAATGAGCAGTTCTTC
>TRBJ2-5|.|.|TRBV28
CASSSGAEGQETQYF
TGTGCCAGCAGTTCGGGCGCGGAAGGACAAGAGACCCAGTACTTC
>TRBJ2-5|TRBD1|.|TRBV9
CASSAGTGLGQETQYF
TGTGCCAGCAGCGCCGGGACAGGGCTTGGACAAGAGACCCAGTACTTC
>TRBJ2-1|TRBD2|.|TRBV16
CASSHRTAGGGEQFF
TGTGCCAGCAGCCATCGGACAGCGGGAGGCGGTGAGCAGTTCTTC
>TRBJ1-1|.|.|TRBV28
CASSPLQRAWTEAFF
TGTGCCAGCAGTCCTCTTCAGAGGGCGTGGACTGAAGCTTTCTTT
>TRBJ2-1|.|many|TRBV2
CASSEAWAGEQFF
TGTGCCAGCAGTGAAGCTTGGGCAGGCGAGCAGTTCTTC
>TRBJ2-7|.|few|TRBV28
CASSLDFGEQYF
TGTGCCAGCAGTTTAGATTTCGGCGAGCAGTACTTC
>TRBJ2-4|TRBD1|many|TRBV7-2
CASSPAYGLLGQGGDIQYF
TGTGCCAGCAGCCCGGCTTATGGACTTTTAGGACAGGGCGGAGACATTCAGTACTTC
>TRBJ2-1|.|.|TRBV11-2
CASGFRGGNEQFF
TGTGCCAGCGGTTTCAGGGGGGGCAATGAGCAGTTCTTC
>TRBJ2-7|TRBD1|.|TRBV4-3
CASSKEGTGLDEQYF
TGCGCCAGCAGCAAAGAAGGGACAGGTCTCGACGAGCAGTACTTC
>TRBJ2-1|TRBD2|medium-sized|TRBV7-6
CASSRGALAGGSSYNEQFF
TGTGCCAGCAGCCGGGGGGCACTAGCGGGAGGGAGCTCCTACAATGAGCAGTTCTTC
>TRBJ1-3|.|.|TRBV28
CASSFSQGHTIYF
TGTGCCAGCAGTTTCTCACAGGGTCACACCATATATTTT
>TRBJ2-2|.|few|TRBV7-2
CASSSALRELFF
TGTGCCAGCAGCTCGGCCCTCCGGGAGCTGTTTTTT
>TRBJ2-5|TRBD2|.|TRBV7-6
CASSLATSGETQYF
TGTGCCAGCAGCTTAGCGACTAGCGGGGAGACCCAGTACTTC
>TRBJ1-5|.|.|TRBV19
CASSIDRGGGQPQHF
TGTGCCAGTAGTATAGATCGGGGGGGCGGTCAGCCCCAGCATTTT
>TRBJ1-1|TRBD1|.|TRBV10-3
CAISESTGDTEAFF
TGTGCCATCAGTGAGTCGACAGGGGACACTGAAGCTTTCTTT
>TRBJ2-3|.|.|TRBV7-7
CASSSQGGGTQYF
TGTGCCAGCAGCTCTCAGGGAGGAGGTACGCAGTATTTT
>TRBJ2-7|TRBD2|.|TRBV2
CASSARTSVSYEQYF
TGTGCCAGCAGTGCGAGGACTAGCGTCTCCTACGAGCAGTACTTC
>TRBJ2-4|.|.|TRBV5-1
CASAPMAGTDIQYF
TGCGCCAGCGCGCCAATGGCGGGGACAGACATTCAGTACTTC
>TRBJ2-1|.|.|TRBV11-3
CASSRGQGEQFF
TGTGCCAGCAGCCGGGGACAAGGAGAGCAGTTCTTC
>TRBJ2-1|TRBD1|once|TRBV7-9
CASSLVGDRRGPNEQFF
TGTGCCAGCAGCTTAGTCGGGGACAGGCGGGGCCCCAATGAGCAGTTCTTC
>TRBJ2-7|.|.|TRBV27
CASTTHPLAREQYF
TGTGCCAGCACCACCCACCCCCTAGCGCGCGAGCAGTACTTC
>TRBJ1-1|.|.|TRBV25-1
CASSWGLSVTEAFF
TGTGCCAGCAGCTGGGGGTTAAGCGTAACTGAAGCTTTCTTT
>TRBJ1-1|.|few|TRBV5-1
CASSLGQGGSEAFF
TGCGCCAGCAGCTTGGGGCAGGGAGGGTCTGAAGCTTTCTTT
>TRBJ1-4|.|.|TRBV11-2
CASSPIGQLQRLFF
TGTGCCAGCAGCCCCATAGGACAGCTACAAAGACTGTTTTTT
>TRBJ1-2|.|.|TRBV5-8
CASSLEAQAYGYTF
TGTGCCAGCAGCTTGGAGGCGCAAGCCTATGGCTACACCTTC
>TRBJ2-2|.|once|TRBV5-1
CASFPGDFYTGELFF
TGCGCCAGCTTCCCCGGGGACTTCTACACCGGGGAGCTGTTTTTT
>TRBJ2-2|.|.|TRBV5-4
CASSLDVGSGVFF
TGTGCCAGCAGCTTGGATGTTGGCTCCGGGGTGTTTTTT
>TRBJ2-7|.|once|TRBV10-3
CAIGPGVSRDSYEQYF
TGTGCCATCGGCCCGGGCGTCTCCAGGGACTCCTACGAGCAGTACTTC
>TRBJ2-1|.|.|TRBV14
CASSQVTEYNEQFF
TGTGCCAGCAGCCAAGTAACCGAGTACAATGAGCAGTTCTTC
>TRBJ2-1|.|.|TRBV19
CASSIWLLSYNEQFF
TGTGCCAGTAGTATATGGCTGCTCTCCTACAATGAGCAGTTCTTC
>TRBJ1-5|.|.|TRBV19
CASSGANQPQHF
TGTGCCAGTAGTGGGGCCAATCAGCCCCAGCATTTT
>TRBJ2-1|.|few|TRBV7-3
CASSLSQDNEQFF
TGTGCCAGCAGCTTAAGTCAAGACAATGAGCAGTTCTTC
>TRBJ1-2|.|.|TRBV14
CASSQGTDYGYTF
TGTGCCAGCAGCCAAGGGACAGACTATGGCTACACCTTC
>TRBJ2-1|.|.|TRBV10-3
CAINRDGYNEQFF
TGTGCCATCAACCGGGACGGATACAATGAGCAGTTCTTC